This is a list of T cell receptor beta chains from one sample in a study of T cells in Graves' hyperthyroidism and ophthalmopathy. TCRdb reanalysed the multiplex PCR reads using MiXCR and keeps one entry per CDR3 protein. The sample carries hundreds of thousands of distinct CDR3 sequences, about a sixth recorded once. The material sequenced was blood. The receptors stem from a woman aged 18-30 years with Graves' hyperthyroidism. The CDR3 runs from the conserved cysteine through the conserved F or W. A D gene is named only where the DNA matches it firmly. Size values are once, few and many counts, or a class for expanded clones, and some rows have none.

cdr3_aa: CASSRVAGTTNNEQFF
cdr3_nt: TGTGCCAGCAGCCGGGTAGCGGGAACCACTAACAATGAGCAGTTCTTC
clone_size: many
j_call: TRBJ2-1
d_call: TRBD2
v_call: TRBV14

cdr3_aa: CASSLGGARNEQYF
cdr3_nt: TGTGCCAGCAGCTTAGGAGGGGCCCGAAACGAGCAGTACTTC
clone_size: NA
j_call: TRBJ2-7
d_call: NA
v_call: TRBV7-8

cdr3_aa: CASSYSGPSRRGNEQFF
cdr3_nt: TGTGCCAGCAGTTACTCGGGACCTAGCCGGCGGGGTAATGAGCAGTTCTTC
clone_size: many
j_call: TRBJ2-1
d_call: NA
v_call: TRBV6-6

cdr3_aa: CASSRSTGPYNEQFF
cdr3_nt: TGTGCCAGCAGCCGATCCACGGGACCCTACAATGAGCAGTTCTTC
clone_size: few
j_call: TRBJ2-1
d_call: NA
v_call: TRBV7-9

cdr3_aa: CATSDQRTGNNEQYF
cdr3_nt: TGTGCCACCTCTGACCAGAGGACAGGGAACAACGAGCAGTACTTC
clone_size: many
j_call: TRBJ2-7
d_call: TRBD1
v_call: TRBV12-3/TRBV12-4

cdr3_aa: CASSQDSGNMNTEAFF
cdr3_nt: TGCGCCAGCAGCCAAGATTCCGGGAATATGAACACTGAAGCTTTCTTT
clone_size: many
j_call: TRBJ1-1
d_call: NA
v_call: TRBV4-1

cdr3_aa: CASGRGANTEAFF
cdr3_nt: TGTGCCAGCGGGCGAGGGGCCAACACTGAAGCTTTCTTT
clone_size: many
j_call: TRBJ1-1
d_call: NA
v_call: TRBV7-9

cdr3_aa: CASIPDRGIAYGYTF
cdr3_nt: TGTGCCAGTATTCCGGACAGAGGAATAGCCTATGGCTACACCTTC
clone_size: many
j_call: TRBJ1-2
d_call: NA
v_call: TRBV19

cdr3_aa: CASRTTDRNTEAFF
cdr3_nt: TGTGCCAGCAGGACCACGGACAGGAACACTGAAGCTTTCTTT
clone_size: once
j_call: TRBJ1-1
d_call: NA
v_call: TRBV6-2/TRBV6-3

cdr3_aa: CASSLLAGGTPNEQFF
cdr3_nt: TGCGCCAGCAGCTTGTTGGCGGGGGGTACTCCCAATGAGCAGTTCTTC
clone_size: many
j_call: TRBJ2-1
d_call: TRBD2
v_call: TRBV5-1

cdr3_aa: CASSPRQGGGYGYTF
cdr3_nt: TGCGCCAGCAGCCCCAGACAGGGAGGAGGGTATGGCTACACCTTC
clone_size: many
j_call: TRBJ1-2
d_call: TRBD1
v_call: TRBV5-1

cdr3_aa: CASSGEASRAEQFF
cdr3_nt: TGTGCCAGCAGTGGGGAGGCTAGTCGGGCTGAGCAGTTCTTC
clone_size: many
j_call: TRBJ2-1
d_call: NA
v_call: TRBV12-3/TRBV12-4

cdr3_aa: CSAKSPQANYGYTF
cdr3_nt: TGCAGTGCTAAATCACCTCAAGCTAACTATGGCTACACCTTC
clone_size: NA
j_call: TRBJ1-2
d_call: NA
v_call: TRBV20-1

cdr3_aa: CASSPIPGQPSYNEQFF
cdr3_nt: TGCGCCAGCAGCCCTATACCCGGACAGCCTTCCTACAATGAGCAGTTCTTC
clone_size: many
j_call: TRBJ2-1
d_call: NA
v_call: TRBV5-1

cdr3_aa: CAWSGSGANVLTF
cdr3_nt: TGTGCCTGGAGTGGATCTGGGGCCAACGTCCTGACTTTC
clone_size: many
j_call: TRBJ2-6
d_call: NA
v_call: TRBV30

cdr3_aa: CASRGASGNTIYF
cdr3_nt: TGTGCCAGCAGGGGGGCTTCTGGAAACACCATATATTTT
clone_size: many
j_call: TRBJ1-3
d_call: NA
v_call: TRBV2

cdr3_aa: CASSSAGPNNEQFF
cdr3_nt: TGTGCCAGCAGCTCAGCGGGGCCTAACAATGAGCAGTTCTTC
clone_size: many
j_call: TRBJ2-1
d_call: TRBD2
v_call: TRBV11-3

cdr3_aa: CASSLERGNSYNEQFF
cdr3_nt: TGTGCCAGCAGCTTAGAAAGGGGAAACTCCTACAATGAGCAGTTCTTC
clone_size: NA
j_call: TRBJ2-1
d_call: NA
v_call: TRBV7-9

cdr3_aa: CASSLAAGGPAYNEQFF
cdr3_nt: TGCGCCAGCAGCTTGGCGGCGGGGGGACCGGCCTACAATGAGCAGTTCTTC
clone_size: many
j_call: TRBJ2-1
d_call: TRBD2
v_call: TRBV5-1

cdr3_aa: CASSRRRGGLATNEKLFF
cdr3_nt: TGTGCCAGCAGCCGCCGCCGGGGAGGGCTTGCAACTAATGAAAAACTGTTTTTT
clone_size: few
j_call: TRBJ1-4
d_call: NA
v_call: TRBV3-1

cdr3_aa: CASSLGPPYGYTF
cdr3_nt: TGTGCCAGCAGCTTGGGGCCGCCGTATGGCTACACCTTC
clone_size: many
j_call: TRBJ1-2
d_call: NA
v_call: TRBV7-2

cdr3_aa: CASSPGTLSTDTQYF
cdr3_nt: TGTGCCAGTAGTCCCGGGACCCTTAGCACAGATACGCAGTATTTT
clone_size: NA
j_call: TRBJ2-3
d_call: NA
v_call: TRBV19

cdr3_aa: CASSRTTGQDLGSYGYTF
cdr3_nt: TGCGCCAGCAGCCGGACCACGGGACAGGACCTGGGTTCCTATGGCTACACCTTC
clone_size: many
j_call: TRBJ1-2
d_call: TRBD1
v_call: TRBV4-1

cdr3_aa: CASSTLSTTGELVF
cdr3_nt: TGTGCCAGCAGCACACTAAGTACCACCGGGGAGCTGGTTTTT
clone_size: NA
j_call: TRBJ2-2
d_call: NA
v_call: TRBV5-5

cdr3_aa: CASSAARDRGSEQFF
cdr3_nt: TGTGCCAGCAGTGCCGCCCGGGACAGGGGATCTGAGCAGTTCTTC
clone_size: once
j_call: TRBJ2-1
d_call: TRBD1
v_call: TRBV2

cdr3_aa: CASSVRGTGELFF
cdr3_nt: TGTGCCAGCAGTGTCCGAGGCACCGGGGAGCTGTTTTTT
clone_size: many
j_call: TRBJ2-2
d_call: NA
v_call: TRBV6-1

cdr3_aa: CSVGLGGNYGYTF
cdr3_nt: TGCAGCGTTGGTCTGGGGGGCAACTATGGCTACACCTTC
clone_size: NA
j_call: TRBJ1-2
d_call: NA
v_call: TRBV29-1

cdr3_aa: CSAVRTSGGSPQYF
cdr3_nt: TGCAGTGCTGTCCGGACTAGCGGGGGGAGCCCCCAGTATTTT
clone_size: NA
j_call: TRBJ2-3
d_call: TRBD2
v_call: TRBV20-1

cdr3_aa: CASRSDRNEKLFF
cdr3_nt: TGTGCCAGTAGGTCAGACCGTAATGAAAAACTGTTTTTT
clone_size: NA
j_call: TRBJ1-4
d_call: NA
v_call: TRBV19

cdr3_aa: CASSLGGRVSRNEQFF
cdr3_nt: TGTGCCAGCAGCTTAGGGGGCAGGGTATCCCGCAATGAGCAGTTCTTC
clone_size: many
j_call: TRBJ2-1
d_call: NA
v_call: TRBV7-9

cdr3_aa: CASSPGWGSDEQFF
cdr3_nt: TGTGCCAGCAGCCCCGGCTGGGGAAGCGATGAGCAGTTCTTC
clone_size: NA
j_call: TRBJ2-1
d_call: NA
v_call: TRBV11-1

cdr3_aa: CASRGTGGGYTF
cdr3_nt: TGTGCCAGCAGAGGGACAGGGGGGGGCTACACCTTC
clone_size: many
j_call: TRBJ1-2
d_call: TRBD1
v_call: TRBV27

cdr3_aa: CASSQTQDLNTIYF
cdr3_nt: TGTGCCAGCTCACAGACACAGGATCTAAACACCATATATTTT
clone_size: few
j_call: TRBJ1-3
d_call: NA
v_call: TRBV18

cdr3_aa: CASSGQPNQPQHF
cdr3_nt: TGTGCCAGCTCCGGACAGCCCAATCAGCCCCAGCATTTT
clone_size: NA
j_call: TRBJ1-5
d_call: NA
v_call: TRBV12-3/TRBV12-4

cdr3_aa: CASSQGLTPGWVNYGYTF
cdr3_nt: TGTGCCAGCAGCCAAGGATTAACCCCAGGTTGGGTAAACTATGGCTACACCTTC
clone_size: many
j_call: TRBJ1-2
d_call: NA
v_call: TRBV3-1

cdr3_aa: CASSLATRDTGELFF
cdr3_nt: TGTGCCAGCAGCTTAGCAACCAGGGACACCGGGGAGCTGTTTTTT
clone_size: many
j_call: TRBJ2-2
d_call: NA
v_call: TRBV7-9

cdr3_aa: CASSLGRSSCEQYF
cdr3_nt: TGTGCCAGCAGCTTGGGACGGAGCTCCTGCGAGCAGTACTTC
clone_size: few
j_call: TRBJ2-7
d_call: NA
v_call: TRBV5-6

cdr3_aa: CASSVGMGGAGGNQPQHF
cdr3_nt: TGTGCCAGCAGCGTAGGGATGGGGGGGGCGGGTGGCAATCAGCCCCAGCATTTT
clone_size: many
j_call: TRBJ1-5
d_call: NA
v_call: TRBV9

cdr3_aa: CASSHWVAGVYEQYF
cdr3_nt: TGTGCCAGCAGCCATTGGGTAGCGGGAGTATACGAGCAGTACTTC
clone_size: many
j_call: TRBJ2-7
d_call: TRBD2
v_call: TRBV7-9

cdr3_aa: CASSPSTGGNNSPLHF
cdr3_nt: TGTGCCAGCAGTCCCTCGACAGGGGGCAATAATTCACCCCTCCACTTT
clone_size: many
j_call: TRBJ1-6
d_call: TRBD1
v_call: TRBV6-1

cdr3_aa: CASSRGIEQYF
cdr3_nt: TGTGCCAGCAGCCGGGGAATCGAGCAGTACTTC
clone_size: few
j_call: TRBJ2-7
d_call: NA
v_call: TRBV5-6

cdr3_aa: CASSPRTGGKHGYTF
cdr3_nt: TGTGCCAGCAGCCCCCGGACAGGGGGCAAGCATGGCTACACCTTC
clone_size: NA
j_call: TRBJ1-2
d_call: TRBD1
v_call: TRBV11-2

cdr3_aa: CASSPSGVPLNEQYF
cdr3_nt: TGTGCCAGCAGCCCGAGCGGTGTCCCTCTGAACGAGCAGTACTTC
clone_size: NA
j_call: TRBJ2-7
d_call: NA
v_call: TRBV9

cdr3_aa: CSVEVVAKNIQYF
cdr3_nt: TGCAGCGTTGAGGTGGTAGCCAAAAACATTCAGTACTTC
clone_size: NA
j_call: TRBJ2-4
d_call: NA
v_call: TRBV29-1

cdr3_aa: CASSWTGGNIPFF
cdr3_nt: TGTGCCAGCAGTTGGACAGGGGGCAACATCCCTTTCTTT
clone_size: many
j_call: TRBJ1-1
d_call: TRBD1
v_call: TRBV27

cdr3_aa: CASSFTTSGRYTYEQYF
cdr3_nt: TGTGCCAGCAGTTTTACGACTAGCGGGAGATACACCTACGAGCAGTACTTC
clone_size: NA
j_call: TRBJ2-7
d_call: TRBD2
v_call: TRBV12-3/TRBV12-4

cdr3_aa: CASSFLGRSSYEQYF
cdr3_nt: TGCGCCAGCAGCTTTTTAGGCCGGAGCTCCTACGAGCAGTACTTC
clone_size: many
j_call: TRBJ2-7
d_call: NA
v_call: TRBV5-1

cdr3_aa: CSAPSPSGGKGTDTQYF
cdr3_nt: TGCAGTGCCCCCAGCCCTAGCGGGGGGAAGGGCACAGATACGCAGTATTTT
clone_size: many
j_call: TRBJ2-3
d_call: TRBD2
v_call: TRBV20-1

cdr3_aa: CASSSRGATDTQYF
cdr3_nt: TGTGCCAGCAGCTCGAGGGGCGCAACAGATACGCAGTATTTT
clone_size: few
j_call: TRBJ2-3
d_call: NA
v_call: TRBV13